This is a list of T cell receptor beta chains from one sample in a study of graft-versus-host responses after intestinal transplantation. Clones were sequenced by immunoSEQ multiplex PCR, and TCRdb holds only the in-frame ones, with some missing. The repertoire holds around 20,000 clones, with approximately 95% as singletons. Specimen: PBMCs, collected 23 days after intestinal transplant. The receptors shown here come from a human patient who received an intestinal transplant, so some T cells may come from the graft donor. Both conserved end residues are part of each CDR3. Each record gives: clone size, V gene, D gene, J gene, CDR3 length, CDR3 DNA, CDR3 protein. A D gene is named only where the DNA matches it firmly. A clone size is listed for some rows: how often the clone was seen (once, few, many), or a class if it is expanded.

>-|TRBV6-6|TRBD2|TRBJ2-7|15
TGTGCCAGCAGTTATGTGGGAGGGGACTCCTACGAGCAGTACTTC
CASSYVGGDSYEQYF
>-|TRBV2|TRBD1|TRBJ1-2|12
TGTGCCACCGGACAGGGGGCCTATGGCTACACCTTC
CATGQGAYGYTF
>once|TRBV6-5|-|TRBJ2-2|13
TGTGCCAGCAGTTACTCGAACACCGGGGAGCTGTTTTTT
CASSYSNTGELFF
>-|TRBV6-5|-|TRBJ1-5|15
TGTGCCAGCAGTTCCCTTTCTCAGGAGAATCAGCCCCAGCATTTT
CASSSLSQENQPQHF
>once|TRBV19|TRBD2|TRBJ2-1|15
TGTGCCAGTACATGGGGGACTAGCGGGAATACTGAGCAGTTCTTC
CASTWGTSGNTEQFF
>-|TRBV15|TRBD1|TRBJ2-7|11
TGTGCCACGGGACAGCCCTACGAGCAGTACTTC
CATGQPYEQYF
>-|TRBV30|-|TRBJ2-7|19
TGTGCCTGGAGTGTTCAATATATAGGGGACGGTGGTATGGGCTACGAGCAGTACTTC
CAWSVQYIGDGGMGYEQYF
>-|TRBV29-1|TRBD2|TRBJ2-1|13
TGCAGCGTTGGGTATGGAGGGGAGGGTGAGCAGTTCTTC
CSVGYGGEGEQFF
>-|TRBV29-1|-|TRBJ2-7|14
TGCAGCGTTGAAGGACAGCCAAACTCCTACGAGCAGTACTTC
CSVEGQPNSYEQYF
>-|TRBV5-1|TRBD2|TRBJ2-1|15
TGCGCCAGCAGTTTAGCGGGAGGGACCTACAATGAGCAGTTCTTC
CASSLAGGTYNEQFF
>-|TRBV11-2|-|TRBJ2-7|15
TGTGCCAGCAGCCTTGGAGGGACGGGAAACTACGAGCAGTACTTC
CASSLGGTGNYEQYF